The sequence of this T cell receptor (beta chain) was determined in a study of T cells and Merkel cell carcinoma outcomes. Germline-derived CDR1 and CDR2 are MGHRA and YSYEKL. CDR3 length: 17 residues. V shed 4 bases and J 0 bases; nucleotides not matched to a gene: 9. Concerning this clone itself: Antigen: not known.

The method was immunoSEQ multiplex PCR; TCRdb's version includes in-frame clones alone and lacks a portion of them. The profile shows 5,000 to 8,000 clones, about 77% of them singletons. General study results and limits: Merkel cell carcinoma outcomes were reportedly predicted by repertoire and T-cell density.

J is TRBJ2-1 and V is TRBV4-1; 7 bases are a match to TRBD2. Sequencing was performed on tumor tissue from Merkel cell carcinoma. This sequence originates from a human donor with Merkel cell carcinoma. Some clones in this sample may be carry-over from other donors' samples. Here the CDR3 reads CASSPQLAPSSYNEQFF. The CDR3 DNA is TGCGCCAGCAGCCCCCAACTAGCGCCTAGCTCCTACAATGAGCAGTTCTTC.